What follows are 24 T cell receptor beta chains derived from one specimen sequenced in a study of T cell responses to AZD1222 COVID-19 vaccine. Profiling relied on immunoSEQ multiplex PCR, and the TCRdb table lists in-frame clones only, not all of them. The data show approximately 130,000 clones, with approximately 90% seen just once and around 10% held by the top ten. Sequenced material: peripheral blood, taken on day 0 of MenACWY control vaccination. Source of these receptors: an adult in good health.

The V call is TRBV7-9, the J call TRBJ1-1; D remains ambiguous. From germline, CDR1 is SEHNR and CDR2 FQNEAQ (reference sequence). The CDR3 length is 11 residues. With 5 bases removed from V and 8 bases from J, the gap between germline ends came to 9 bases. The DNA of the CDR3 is TGTGCCAGCAGCCCTGGAGGAGAAGCTTTCTTT. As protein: CASSPGGEAFF. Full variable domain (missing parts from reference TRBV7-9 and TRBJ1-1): DTGVSQNPRHKITKRGQNVTFRCDPISEHNRLYWYRQTLGQGPEFLTYFQNEAQLEKSRLLSDRFSAERPKGSFSTLEIQRTEQGDSAMYLCASSPGGEAFFGQGTRLTVV.

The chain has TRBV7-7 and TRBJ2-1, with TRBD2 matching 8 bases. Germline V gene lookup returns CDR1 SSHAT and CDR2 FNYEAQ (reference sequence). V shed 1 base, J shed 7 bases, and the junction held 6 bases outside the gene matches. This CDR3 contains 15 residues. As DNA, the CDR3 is TGTGCCAGCAGCTTAGGAGCGGGAGTTTATAATGAGCAGTTCTTC. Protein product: CASSLGAGVYNEQFF.

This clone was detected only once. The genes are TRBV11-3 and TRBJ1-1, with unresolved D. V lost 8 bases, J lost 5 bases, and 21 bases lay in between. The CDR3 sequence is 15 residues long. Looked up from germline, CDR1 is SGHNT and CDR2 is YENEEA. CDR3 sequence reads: CASWKDGYGKTEAFF. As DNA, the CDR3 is TGTGCCAGCTGGAAGGACGGCTACGGGAAGACTGAAGCTTTCTTT. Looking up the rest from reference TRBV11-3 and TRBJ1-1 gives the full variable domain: EAGVVQSPRYKIIEKKQPVAFWCNPISGHNTLYWYLQNLGQGPELLIRYENEEAVDDSQLPKDRFSAERLKGVDSTLKIQPAELGDSAVYLCASWKDGYGKTEAFFGQGTRLTVV.

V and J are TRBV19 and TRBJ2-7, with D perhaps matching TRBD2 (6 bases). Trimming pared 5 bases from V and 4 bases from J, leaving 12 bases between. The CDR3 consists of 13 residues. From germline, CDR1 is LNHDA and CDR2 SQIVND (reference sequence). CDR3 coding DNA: TGTGCCAGTAGTGAATTCGGGGGTTACGAGCAGTACTTC. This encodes CASSEFGGYEQYF.

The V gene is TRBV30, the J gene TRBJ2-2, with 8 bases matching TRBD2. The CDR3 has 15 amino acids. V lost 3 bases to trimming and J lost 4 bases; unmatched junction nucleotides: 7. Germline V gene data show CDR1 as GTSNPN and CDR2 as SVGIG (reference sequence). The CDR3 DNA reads TGTGCCTGGAGGGGTGGTAGCGGGACCACCGGGGAGCTGTTTTTT. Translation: CAWRGGSGTTGELFF.

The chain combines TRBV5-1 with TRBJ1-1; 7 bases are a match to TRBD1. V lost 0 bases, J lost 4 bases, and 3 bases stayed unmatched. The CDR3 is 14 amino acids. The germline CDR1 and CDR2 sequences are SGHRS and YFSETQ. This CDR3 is CASSLGQGGTEAFF. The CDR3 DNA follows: TGCGCCAGCAGCTTGGGACAGGGAGGCACTGAAGCTTTCTTT.

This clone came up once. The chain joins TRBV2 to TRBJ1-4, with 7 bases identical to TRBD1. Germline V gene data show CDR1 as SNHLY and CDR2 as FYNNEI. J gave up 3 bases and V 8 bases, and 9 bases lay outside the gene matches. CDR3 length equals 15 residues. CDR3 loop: CASVRQGAANEKLFF. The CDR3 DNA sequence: TGTGCCAGCGTCAGACAGGGTGCGGCTAATGAAAAACTGTTTTTT.

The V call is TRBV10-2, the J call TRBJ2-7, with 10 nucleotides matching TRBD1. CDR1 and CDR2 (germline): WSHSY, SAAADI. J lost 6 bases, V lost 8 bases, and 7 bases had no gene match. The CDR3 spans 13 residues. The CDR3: CASGRQGAGEQYF. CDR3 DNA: TGCGCCAGCGGGAGACAGGGGGCGGGCGAGCAGTACTTC.

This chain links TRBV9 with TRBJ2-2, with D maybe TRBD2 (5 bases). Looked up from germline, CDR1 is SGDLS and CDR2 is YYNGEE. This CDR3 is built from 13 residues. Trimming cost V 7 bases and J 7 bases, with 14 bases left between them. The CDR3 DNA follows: TGTGCCAGCGCGGGCCTAGTAGGCGGGGAGCTGTTTTTT. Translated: CASAGLVGGELFF.

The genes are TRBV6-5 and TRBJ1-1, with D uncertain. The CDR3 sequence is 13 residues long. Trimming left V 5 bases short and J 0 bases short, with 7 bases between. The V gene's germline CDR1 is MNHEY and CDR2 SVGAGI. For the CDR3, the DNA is TGTGCCAGCAGTATCCCCATGAACACTGAAGCTTTCTTT. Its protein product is CASSIPMNTEAFF.

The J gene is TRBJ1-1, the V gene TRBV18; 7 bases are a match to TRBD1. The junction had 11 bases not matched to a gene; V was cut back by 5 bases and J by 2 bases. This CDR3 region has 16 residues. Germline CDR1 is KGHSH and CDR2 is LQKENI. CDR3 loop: CASSAVRWDSNTEAFF. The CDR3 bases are TGTGCCAGCTCAGCCGTCCGCTGGGACAGCAACACTGAAGCTTTCTTT.

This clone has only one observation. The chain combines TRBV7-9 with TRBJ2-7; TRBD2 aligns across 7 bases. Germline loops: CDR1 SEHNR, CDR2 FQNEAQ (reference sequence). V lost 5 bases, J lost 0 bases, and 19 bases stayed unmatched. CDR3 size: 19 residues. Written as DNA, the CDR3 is TGTGCCAGCAGCCCGATTTTGGCTAGCGGAGGTCCCAGCTCCTACGAGCAGTACTTC. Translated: CASSPILASGGPSSYEQYF.

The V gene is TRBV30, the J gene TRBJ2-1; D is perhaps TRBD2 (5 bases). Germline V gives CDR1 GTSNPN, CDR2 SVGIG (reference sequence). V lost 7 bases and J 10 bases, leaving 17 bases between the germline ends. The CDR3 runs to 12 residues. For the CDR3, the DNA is TGTGCCTCAGTCCCTCAACTAGGGGAGCAGTTCTTC. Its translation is CASVPQLGEQFF.

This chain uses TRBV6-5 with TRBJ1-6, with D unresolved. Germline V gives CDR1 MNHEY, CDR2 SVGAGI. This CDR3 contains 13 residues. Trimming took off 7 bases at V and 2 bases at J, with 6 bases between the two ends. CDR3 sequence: CASTGTYNSPLHF. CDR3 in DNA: TGTGCCAGCACTGGGACCTATAATTCACCCCTCCACTTT.

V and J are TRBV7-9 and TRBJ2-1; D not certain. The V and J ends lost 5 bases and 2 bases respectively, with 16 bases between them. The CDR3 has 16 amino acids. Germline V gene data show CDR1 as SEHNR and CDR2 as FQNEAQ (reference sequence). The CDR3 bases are TGTGCCAGCAGCGCCGTGGCTGCCGGCCCCTACAATGAGCAGTTCTTC. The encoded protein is CASSAVAAGPYNEQFF.

The CDR3 nucleotides are TGTGCCACCAGTGATTTGGACGGCCTAGTCCCAGATACGCAGTATTTT. Its translation: CATSDLDGLVPDTQYF. This chain joins TRBV24-1 and TRBJ2-3; D gene ambiguous. CDR1 and CDR2 (germline): KGHDR, SFDVKD. This CDR3 has 16 residues. V was cut by 0 bases and J by 4 bases, with 13 bases left in between.

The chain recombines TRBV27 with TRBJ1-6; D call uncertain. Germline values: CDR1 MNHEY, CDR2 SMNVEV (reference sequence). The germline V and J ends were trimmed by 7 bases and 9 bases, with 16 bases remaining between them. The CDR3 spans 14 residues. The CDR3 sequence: CASTLGGLGSPLHF. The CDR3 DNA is TGTGCCAGCACCCTAGGAGGGTTAGGTTCACCCCTCCACTTT.

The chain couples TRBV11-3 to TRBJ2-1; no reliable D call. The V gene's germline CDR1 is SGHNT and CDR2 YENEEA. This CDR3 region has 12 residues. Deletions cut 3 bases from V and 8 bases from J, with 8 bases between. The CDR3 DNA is TGTGCCAGCAGCTTTCTGGTCCATGAGCAGTTCTTC. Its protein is CASSFLVHEQFF.

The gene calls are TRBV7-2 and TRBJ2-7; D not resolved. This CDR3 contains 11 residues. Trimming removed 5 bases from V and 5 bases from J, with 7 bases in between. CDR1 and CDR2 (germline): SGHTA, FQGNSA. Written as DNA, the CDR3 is TGTGCCAGCAGCCCCAGAGACGAGCAGTACTTC. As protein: CASSPRDEQYF.

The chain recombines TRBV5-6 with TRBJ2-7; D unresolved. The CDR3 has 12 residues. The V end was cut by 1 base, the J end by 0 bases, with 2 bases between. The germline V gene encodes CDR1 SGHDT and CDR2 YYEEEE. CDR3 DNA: TGTGCCAGCAGCTTGACCTCCTACGAGCAGTACTTC. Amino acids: CASSLTSYEQYF.

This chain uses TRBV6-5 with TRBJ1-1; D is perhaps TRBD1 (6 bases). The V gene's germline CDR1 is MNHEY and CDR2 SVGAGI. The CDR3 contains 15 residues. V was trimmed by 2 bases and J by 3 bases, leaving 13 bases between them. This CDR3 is CASSYGGGLDTEAFF. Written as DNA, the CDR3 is TGTGCCAGCAGTTACGGAGGGGGTTTGGACACTGAAGCTTTCTTT.

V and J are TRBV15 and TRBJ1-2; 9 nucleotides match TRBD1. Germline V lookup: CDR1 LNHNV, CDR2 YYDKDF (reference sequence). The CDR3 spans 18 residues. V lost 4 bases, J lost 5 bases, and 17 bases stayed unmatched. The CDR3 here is CATSIRRGWDRERYGYTF. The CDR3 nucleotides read TGTGCCACCAGCATCAGGAGGGGCTGGGACAGGGAGCGATATGGCTACACCTTC.

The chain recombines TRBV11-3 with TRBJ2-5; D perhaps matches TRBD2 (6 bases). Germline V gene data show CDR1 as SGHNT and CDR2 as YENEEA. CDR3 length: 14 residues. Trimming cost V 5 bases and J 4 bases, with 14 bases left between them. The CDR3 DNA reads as TGTGCCAGCAGCCCACTGCGGGGATCAGAGACCCAGTACTTC. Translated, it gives CASSPLRGSETQYF.

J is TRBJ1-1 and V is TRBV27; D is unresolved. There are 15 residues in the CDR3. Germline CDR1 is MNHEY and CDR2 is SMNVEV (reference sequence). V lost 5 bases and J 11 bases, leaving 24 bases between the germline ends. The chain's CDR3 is CASSATAVGSSRAFF. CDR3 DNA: TGTGCCAGCAGTGCCACGGCGGTGGGCTCCAGTAGGGCTTTCTTT.